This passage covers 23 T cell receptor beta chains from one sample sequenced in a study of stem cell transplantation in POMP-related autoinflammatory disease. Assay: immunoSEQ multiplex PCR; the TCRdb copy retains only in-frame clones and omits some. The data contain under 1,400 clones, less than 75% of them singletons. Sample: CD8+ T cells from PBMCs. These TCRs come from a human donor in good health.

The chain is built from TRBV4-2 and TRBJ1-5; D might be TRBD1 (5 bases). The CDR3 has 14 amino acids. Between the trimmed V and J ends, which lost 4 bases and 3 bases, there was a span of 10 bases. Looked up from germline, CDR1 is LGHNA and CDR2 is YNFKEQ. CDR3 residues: CASSRGGTNQPQHF. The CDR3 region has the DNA TGTGCCAGCAGCCGGGGCGGAACCAATCAGCCCCAGCATTTT.

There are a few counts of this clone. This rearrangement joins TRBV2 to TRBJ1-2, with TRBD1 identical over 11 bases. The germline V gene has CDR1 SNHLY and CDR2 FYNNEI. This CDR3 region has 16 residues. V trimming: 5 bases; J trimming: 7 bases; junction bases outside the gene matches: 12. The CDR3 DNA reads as TGTGCCAGCAGTCTCCAATTAAGGGACAGGGGGACTGGCTACACCTTC. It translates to CASSLQLRDRGTGYTF.

CDR3 amino acids: CASSIGGRSEAFF. The CDR3 coding sequence is TGTGCCAGTAGTATAGGGGGCAGGTCTGAAGCTTTCTTT. V gene TRBV19 combines with J gene TRBJ1-1, with D possibly being TRBD1 (5 bases). The V gene's germline CDR1 is LNHDA and CDR2 SQIVND (reference sequence). V lost 1 base, J lost 6 bases, and 9 bases lay in between. This CDR3 has 13 amino acids.

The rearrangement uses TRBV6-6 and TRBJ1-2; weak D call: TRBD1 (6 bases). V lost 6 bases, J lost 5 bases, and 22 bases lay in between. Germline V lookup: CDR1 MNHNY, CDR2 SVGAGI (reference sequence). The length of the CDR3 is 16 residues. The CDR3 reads CASRVKGGSLIYGYTF. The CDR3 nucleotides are TGTGCCAGCAGGGTAAAAGGGGGGAGTCTAATTTATGGCTACACCTTC.

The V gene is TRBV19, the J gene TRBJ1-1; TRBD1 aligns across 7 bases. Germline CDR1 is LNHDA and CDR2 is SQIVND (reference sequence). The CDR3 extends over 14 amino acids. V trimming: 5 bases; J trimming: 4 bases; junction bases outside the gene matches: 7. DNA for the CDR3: TGTGCCAGTAGTCCGCACAGGGGACCCACTGAAGCTTTCTTT. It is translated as CASSPHRGPTEAFF.

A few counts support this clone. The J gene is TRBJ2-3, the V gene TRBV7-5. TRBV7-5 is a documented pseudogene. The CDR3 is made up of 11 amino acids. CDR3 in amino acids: CASSLNDVQYF. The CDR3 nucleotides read TGTGCCAGCAGCTTAAATGATGTGCAGTATTTT.

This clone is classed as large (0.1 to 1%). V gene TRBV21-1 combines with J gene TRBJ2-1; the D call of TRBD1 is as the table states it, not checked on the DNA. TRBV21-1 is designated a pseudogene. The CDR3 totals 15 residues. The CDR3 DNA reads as TGTGCCAGCAGCAAACGGGACAAGACCTACAATGAGCAGTTCTTC. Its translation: CASSKRDKTYNEQFF.

Here the CDR3 reads CASSFLTSGSPETQYF. The CDR3 bases are TGTGCCAGCAGTTTTCTTACTAGCGGGTCGCCAGAGACCCAGTACTTC. J is TRBJ2-5 and V is TRBV28, with 9 positions matching TRBD2. V lost 3 bases, J lost 4 bases, and 9 bases stayed unmatched. The germline V gene encodes CDR1 MDHEN and CDR2 SYDVKM. This CDR3 spans 16 amino acids.

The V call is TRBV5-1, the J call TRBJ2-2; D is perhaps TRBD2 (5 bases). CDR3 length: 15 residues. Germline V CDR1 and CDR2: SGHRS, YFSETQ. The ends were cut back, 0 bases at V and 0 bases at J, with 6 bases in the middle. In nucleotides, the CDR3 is TGCGCCAGCAGCTTGGGGCGGGCGAACACCGGGGAGCTGTTTTTT. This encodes CASSLGRANTGELFF.

Written as DNA, the CDR3 is TGTGCCAGCAGCCCGACCCCCTTGGGTGAAGCTTTCTTT. Protein sequence: CASSPTPLGEAFF. The chain recombines TRBV11-1 with TRBJ1-1; no clear D gene. Deletions cut 5 bases from V and 7 bases from J, with 14 bases between. The CDR3 is made up of 13 amino acids. Germline CDR1 reads SGHAT; CDR2 reads FQDESV (reference sequence).

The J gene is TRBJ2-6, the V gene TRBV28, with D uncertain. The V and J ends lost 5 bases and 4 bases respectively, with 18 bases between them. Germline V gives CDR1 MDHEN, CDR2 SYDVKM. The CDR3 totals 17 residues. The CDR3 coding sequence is TGTGCCAGCAGTCCAATTTGGGCTTCATCAGGGGCCAACGTCCTGACTTTC. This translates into CASSPIWASSGANVLTF.

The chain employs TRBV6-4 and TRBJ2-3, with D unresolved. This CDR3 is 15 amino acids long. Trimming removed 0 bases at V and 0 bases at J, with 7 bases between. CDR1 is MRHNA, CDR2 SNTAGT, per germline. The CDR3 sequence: CASSDSTESTDTQYF. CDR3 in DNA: TGTGCCAGCAGTGACTCGACGGAAAGCACAGATACGCAGTATTTT.

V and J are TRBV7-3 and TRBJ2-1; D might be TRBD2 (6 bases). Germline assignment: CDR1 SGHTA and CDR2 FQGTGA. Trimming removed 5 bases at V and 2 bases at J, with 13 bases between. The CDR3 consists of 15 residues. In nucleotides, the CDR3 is TGTGCCAGCAGCCGAGATGCGGGGACCTACAATGAGCAGTTCTTC. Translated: CASSRDAGTYNEQFF.

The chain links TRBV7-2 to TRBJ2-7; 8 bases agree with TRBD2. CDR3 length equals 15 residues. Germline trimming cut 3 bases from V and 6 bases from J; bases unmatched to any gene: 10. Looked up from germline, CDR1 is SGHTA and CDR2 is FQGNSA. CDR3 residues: CASSFPLAGTVEQYF. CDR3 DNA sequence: TGTGCCAGCAGCTTTCCCTTAGCGGGAACGGTCGAGCAGTACTTC.

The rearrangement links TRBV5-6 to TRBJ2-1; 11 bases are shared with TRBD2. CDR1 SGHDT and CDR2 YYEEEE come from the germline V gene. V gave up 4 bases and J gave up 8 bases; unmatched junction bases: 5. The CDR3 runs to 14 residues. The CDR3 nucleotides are TGTGCCAGCAGCGCAACTAGCGGGGGTTATGAGCAGTTCTTC. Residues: CASSATSGGYEQFF. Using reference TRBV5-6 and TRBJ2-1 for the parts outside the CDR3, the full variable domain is DAGVTQSPTHLIKTRGQQVTLRCSPKSGHDTVSWYQQALGQGPQFIFQYYEEEERQRGNFPDRFSGHQFPNYSSELNVNALLLGDSALYLCASSATSGGYEQFFGPGTRLTVL.

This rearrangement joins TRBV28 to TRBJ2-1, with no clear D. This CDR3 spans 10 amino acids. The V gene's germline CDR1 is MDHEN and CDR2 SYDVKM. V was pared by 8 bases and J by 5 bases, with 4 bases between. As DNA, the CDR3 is TGTGCCAGCGGAAACAATGAGCAGTTCTTC. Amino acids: CASGNNEQFF.

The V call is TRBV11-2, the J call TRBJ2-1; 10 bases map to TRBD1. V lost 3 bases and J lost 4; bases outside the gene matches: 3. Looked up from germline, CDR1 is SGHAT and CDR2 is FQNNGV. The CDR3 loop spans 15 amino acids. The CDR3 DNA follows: TGTGCCAGCAGCTTGGGGACAGGGGCTTACAATGAGCAGTTCTTC. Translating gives CASSLGTGAYNEQFF.

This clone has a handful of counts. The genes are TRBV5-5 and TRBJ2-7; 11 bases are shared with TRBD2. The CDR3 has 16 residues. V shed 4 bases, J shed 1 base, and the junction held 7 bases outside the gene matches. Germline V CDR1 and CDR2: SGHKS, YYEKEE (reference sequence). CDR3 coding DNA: TGTGCCAGCAGCGACCTACTAGCGGGGGCGTCCTACGAGCAGTACTTC. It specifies CASSDLLAGASYEQYF.

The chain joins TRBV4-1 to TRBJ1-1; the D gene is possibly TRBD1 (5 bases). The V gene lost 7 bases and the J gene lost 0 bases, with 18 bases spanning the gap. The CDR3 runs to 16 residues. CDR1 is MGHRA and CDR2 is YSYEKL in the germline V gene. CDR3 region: CASTKIATGMNTEAFF. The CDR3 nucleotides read TGCGCCAGCACCAAGATAGCTACAGGAATGAACACTGAAGCTTTCTTT.

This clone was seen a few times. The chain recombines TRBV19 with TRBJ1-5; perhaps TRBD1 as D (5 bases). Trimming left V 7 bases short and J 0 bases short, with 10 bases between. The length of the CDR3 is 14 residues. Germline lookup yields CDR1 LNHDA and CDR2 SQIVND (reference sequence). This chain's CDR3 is CASKEGHSNQPQHF. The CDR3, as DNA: TGTGCCAGTAAGGAGGGGCATAGCAATCAGCCCCAGCATTTT.

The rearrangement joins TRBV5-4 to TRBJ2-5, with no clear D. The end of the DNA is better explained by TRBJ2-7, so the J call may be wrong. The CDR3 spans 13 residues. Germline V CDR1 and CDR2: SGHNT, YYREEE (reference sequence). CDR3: CASSSRNRYEQYF. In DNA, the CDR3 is TGTGCCAGCAGCTCCCGGAATCGCTACGAGCAGTACTTC.

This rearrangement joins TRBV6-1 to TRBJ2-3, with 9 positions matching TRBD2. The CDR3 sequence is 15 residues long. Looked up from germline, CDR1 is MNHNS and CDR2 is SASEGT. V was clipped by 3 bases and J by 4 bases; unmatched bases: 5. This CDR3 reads CASSEEAGGPDTQYF. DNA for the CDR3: TGTGCCAGCAGTGAGGAGGCGGGGGGGCCAGATACGCAGTATTTT.

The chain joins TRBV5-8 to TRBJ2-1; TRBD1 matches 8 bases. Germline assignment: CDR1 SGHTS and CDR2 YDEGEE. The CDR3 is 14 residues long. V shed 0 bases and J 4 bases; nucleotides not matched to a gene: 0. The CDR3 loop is CASSLGDRYNEQFF. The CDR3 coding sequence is TGTGCCAGCAGCTTGGGGGACAGGTACAATGAGCAGTTCTTC.